Below, 4 T cell receptor beta chains from the same sample are listed, as sequenced in a study of cytotoxic CD8 clonotypes in ibrutinib-treated CLL (dated by TCRdb to the early 2020s). The protocol used for the library was the immunoSEQ multiplex PCR assay. In its TCRdb copy, this immuneACCESS table keeps in-frame sequences only and misses some clones. Where compared with another copy, unresolved V genes explain less than half of these, and the others have no known cause. In all, the sample holds 120,000 to 150,000 clones, and 75% to 95% of those were seen once. Under 14% of the sample rests with the top ten. What the time point label conveys for this sample: approximately 11 months on ibrutinib. The sequences come from PBMCs, collected after 12 months of ibrutinib treatment. These TCRs come from a human donor with chronic lymphocytic leukemia.

The chain links TRBV4-1 to TRBJ2-3, with TRBD2 identical over 7 bases. After removal of 0 bases from V and 4 bases from J, the junction contained 10 bases not matched to a gene. The germline CDR1 and CDR2 sequences are MGHRA and YSYEKL. This CDR3 is 17 amino acids long. The CDR3 protein is CASSQDLTSSLPDTQYF. In nucleotides, the CDR3 is TGCGCCAGCAGCCAAGATTTGACTAGCTCCCTCCCAGATACGCAGTATTTT.

The chain recombines TRBV5-1 with TRBJ1-1; D is perhaps TRBD1 (5 bases). Between the trimmed V and J ends, which lost 4 bases and 1 base, there was a span of 14 bases. The CDR3 is made up of 15 amino acids. Per germline, CDR1 SGHRS and CDR2 YFSETQ. The CDR3 DNA reads TGCGCCAGCAGCCCCGCCTCTGACAGGAACACTGAAGCTTTCTTT. Its protein is CASSPASDRNTEAFF.

V usage is TRBV27 and J usage is TRBJ2-5; either TRBD1 or TRBD2 may fit D (5 bases each). The CDR3 runs to 13 residues. Per the germline V gene, CDR1 is MNHEY and CDR2 is SMNVEV (reference sequence). V lost 4 bases, J lost 5 bases, and 11 bases lay in between. The CDR3 DNA is TGTGCCAGCAGTTATGGGGGTTGGGAGACCCAGTACTTC. Translation gives CASSYGGWETQYF.

The chain couples TRBV6-4 to TRBJ2-1, with 10 bases that match TRBD2. J gave up 5 bases and V 2 bases, and 6 bases lay outside the gene matches. Germline lookup yields CDR1 MRHNA and CDR2 SNTAGT. The CDR3 runs to 16 residues. CDR3 bases: TGTGCCAGCAGTGACGCCGGTACTAGCGGGAACAATGAGCAGTTCTTC. Its protein is CASSDAGTSGNNEQFF.